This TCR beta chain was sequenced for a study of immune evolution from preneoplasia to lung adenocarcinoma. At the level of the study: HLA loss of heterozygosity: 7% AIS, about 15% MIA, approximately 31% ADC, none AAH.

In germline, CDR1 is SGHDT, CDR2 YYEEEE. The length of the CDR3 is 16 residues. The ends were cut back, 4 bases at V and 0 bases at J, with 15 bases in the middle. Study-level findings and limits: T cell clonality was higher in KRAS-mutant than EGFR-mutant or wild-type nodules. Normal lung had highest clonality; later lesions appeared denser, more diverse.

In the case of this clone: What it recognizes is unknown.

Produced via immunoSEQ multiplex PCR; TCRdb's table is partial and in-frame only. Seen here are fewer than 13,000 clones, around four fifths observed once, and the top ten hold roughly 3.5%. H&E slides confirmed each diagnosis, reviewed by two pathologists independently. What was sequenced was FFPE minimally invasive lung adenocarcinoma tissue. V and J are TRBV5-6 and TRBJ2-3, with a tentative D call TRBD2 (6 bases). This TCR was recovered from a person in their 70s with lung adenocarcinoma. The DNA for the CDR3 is TGTGCCAGCAGCCTCCGGGAGCTAGCTAGCACAGATACGCAGTATTTT. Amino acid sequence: CASSLRELASTDTQYF.